This T cell receptor (beta chain) is drawn from a study of siplizumab effects on memory and regulatory T cells. The CDR3 is made up of 15 amino acids. V gave up 4 bases and J gave up 0 bases, with 11 bases separating them. Germline CDR1 and CDR2: KGHSH and LQKENI. Clones were sequenced by immunoSEQ multiplex PCR, and TCRdb holds only the in-frame ones, with some missing. The table has about 110,000 clones, 80% to 95% seen once. Sequenced sample: CD4+ T cells sorted from blood. The clonotype was recovered from a human donor in good health. This chain connects TRBV18 to TRBJ2-3; D gene uncertain. CDR3 sequence: CASSLSSSSTDTQYF. CDR3 nucleotide sequence: TGTGCCAGCTCACTGAGTAGTTCTAGCACAGATACGCAGTATTTT. Filled out from reference TRBV18 and TRBJ2-3, the complete variable domain reads NAGVMQNPRHLVRRRGQEARLRCSPMKGHSHVYWYRQLPEEGLKFMVYLQKENIIDESGMPKERFSAEFPKEGPSILRIQQVVRGDSAAYFCASSLSSSSTDTQYFGPGTRLTVL.